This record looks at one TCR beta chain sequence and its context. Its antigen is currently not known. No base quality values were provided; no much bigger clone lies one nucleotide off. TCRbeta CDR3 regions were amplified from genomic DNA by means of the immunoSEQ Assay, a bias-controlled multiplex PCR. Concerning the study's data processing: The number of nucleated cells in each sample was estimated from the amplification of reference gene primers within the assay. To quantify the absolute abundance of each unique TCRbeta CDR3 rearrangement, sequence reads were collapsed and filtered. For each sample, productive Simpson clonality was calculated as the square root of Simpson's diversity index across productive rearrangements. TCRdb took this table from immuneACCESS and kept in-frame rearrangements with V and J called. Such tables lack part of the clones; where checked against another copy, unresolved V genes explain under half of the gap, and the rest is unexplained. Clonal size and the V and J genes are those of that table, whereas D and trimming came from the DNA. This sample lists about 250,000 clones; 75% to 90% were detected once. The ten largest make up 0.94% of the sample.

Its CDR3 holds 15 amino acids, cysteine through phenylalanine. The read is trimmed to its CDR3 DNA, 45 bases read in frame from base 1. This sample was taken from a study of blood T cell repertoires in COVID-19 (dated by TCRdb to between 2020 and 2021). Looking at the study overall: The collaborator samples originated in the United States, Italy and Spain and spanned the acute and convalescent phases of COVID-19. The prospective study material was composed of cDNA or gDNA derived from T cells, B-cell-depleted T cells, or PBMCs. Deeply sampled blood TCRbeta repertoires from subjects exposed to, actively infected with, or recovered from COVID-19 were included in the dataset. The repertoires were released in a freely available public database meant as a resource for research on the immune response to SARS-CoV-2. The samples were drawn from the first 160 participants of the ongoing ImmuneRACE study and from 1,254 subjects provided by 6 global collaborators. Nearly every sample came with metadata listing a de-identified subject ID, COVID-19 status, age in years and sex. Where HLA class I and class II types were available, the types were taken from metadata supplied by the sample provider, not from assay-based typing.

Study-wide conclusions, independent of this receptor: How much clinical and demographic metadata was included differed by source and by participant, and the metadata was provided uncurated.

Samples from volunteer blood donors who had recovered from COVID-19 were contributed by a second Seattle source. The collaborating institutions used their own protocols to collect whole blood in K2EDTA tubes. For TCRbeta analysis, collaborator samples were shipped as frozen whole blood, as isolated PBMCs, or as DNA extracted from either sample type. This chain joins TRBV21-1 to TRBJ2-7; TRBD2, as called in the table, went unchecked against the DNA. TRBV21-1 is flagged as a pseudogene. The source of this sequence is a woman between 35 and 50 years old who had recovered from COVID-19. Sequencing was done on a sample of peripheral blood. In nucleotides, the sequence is TGTGCCAGCAGCAAAGAAGGACTAGCGGGAGCCGAGCAGTACTTC. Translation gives CASSKEGLAGAEQYF.